The 12 T cell receptor beta chains listed next were all sequenced from one sample in a study of blood T cell repertoires in COVID-19. Only in-frame clones appear in the TCRdb table, and some are missing; sequencing was by immunoSEQ multiplex PCR. This table has just under 250,000 clones, approximately 86% appearing once. Sequenced input: peripheral blood. These receptors all come from a woman in her thirties who had recovered from COVID-19.

The rearrangement joins TRBV12-3 or TRBV12-4 to TRBJ2-2, with D possibly TRBD2 on 5 matching bases. Trimming left V 5 bases short and J 5 bases short, with 9 bases between. This CDR3 contains 13 residues. This CDR3 is CASSRTGTGELFF. Written as DNA, the CDR3 is TGTGCCAGCAGTCGGACTGGGACCGGGGAGCTGTTTTTT.

The chain combines TRBV7-7 with TRBJ2-7, with a weak D call TRBD1 (6 bases). Germline CDR1 SSHAT, CDR2 FNYEAQ (reference sequence). The CDR3 length is 17 residues. V lost 5 bases and J 2 bases, leaving 22 bases between the germline ends. The chain's CDR3 is CASSHDPTGNVTYEQYF. For the CDR3, the DNA is TGTGCCAGCAGCCACGACCCAACAGGGAACGTCACCTACGAGCAGTACTTC.

The CDR3 DNA reads as TGTGCCAGCAGTTACTCGCTAGACCGGGACAGGGGATGGAGCACTGAAGCTTTCTTT. Translated: CASSYSLDRDRGWSTEAFF. V is TRBV6-2 or TRBV6-3 and J is TRBJ1-1; 10 bases map to TRBD1. The ends lost 0 bases at V and 4 bases at J; junction bases unmatched: 14. This CDR3 has 19 residues. The germline gives CDR1 MNHEY, CDR2 SVGEGT.

The chain joins TRBV2 to TRBJ1-5, with D possibly matching TRBD1 (5 bases). The CDR3 totals 14 residues. Germline V lookup: CDR1 SNHLY, CDR2 FYNNEI. The ends were cut back, 6 bases at V and 0 bases at J, with 9 bases in the middle. The CDR3 region is CASSPDTSNQPQHF. In DNA form, the CDR3 reads TGTGCCAGCAGCCCGGACACTAGCAATCAGCCCCAGCATTTT.

The chain has TRBV29-1 and TRBJ2-5, with D hard to call. CDR3 size: 11 residues. Germline V gene lookup returns CDR1 SQVTM and CDR2 ANQGSEA. V was cut by 7 bases and J by 5 bases, with 11 bases left in between. As DNA, the CDR3 is TGCAGCGCACTAACTATGGAGACCCAGTACTTC. This codes for CSALTMETQYF. Full variable domain (outside the CDR3, taken from reference TRBV29-1 and TRBJ2-5): SAVISQKPSRDICQRGTSLTIQCQVDSQVTMMFWYRQQPGQSLTLIATANQGSEATYESGFVIDKFPISRPNLTFSTLTVSNMSPEDSSIYLCSALTMETQYFGPGTRLLVL.

The genes are TRBV29-1 and TRBJ1-2, with D tentatively TRBD1 (5 bases). Germline V gives CDR1 SQVTM, CDR2 ANQGSEA. The ends were cut back, 3 bases at V and 1 base at J, with 18 bases in the middle. This CDR3 comprises 16 residues. CDR3 protein: CSVDQGSRALNYGYTF. DNA for the CDR3: TGCAGCGTTGATCAGGGTTCCCGCGCACTTAACTATGGCTACACCTTC.

The chain links TRBV28 to TRBJ1-5, with 8 bases aligning to TRBD1. Germline CDR1 MDHEN, CDR2 SYDVKM. The CDR3 sequence is 14 residues long. Trimming removed 4 bases from V and 5 bases from J; junction bases left unmatched: 4. The CDR3 loop reads CASSSGGAHQPQHF. The CDR3 bases are TGTGCCAGCAGTTCAGGGGGCGCCCATCAGCCCCAGCATTTT.

The chain recombines TRBV15 with TRBJ1-5; D gene uncertain. Germline assignment: CDR1 LNHNV and CDR2 YYDKDF (reference sequence). CDR3 length: 14 amino acids. Trimming shortened V by 3 bases and J by 6 bases, and 12 bases separated the two germline ends. The CDR3 DNA reads as TGTGCCACCAGCAGGGAGAAATTCGGTCAGCCCCAGCATTTT. Encoded protein: CATSREKFGQPQHF.

V is TRBV11-3 and J is TRBJ2-1, with no clear D. The V end was cut by 4 bases, the J end by 3 bases, with 10 bases between. Germline CDR1 SGHNT, CDR2 YENEEA. The CDR3 has 14 residues. CDR3 sequence (DNA): TGTGCCAGCAGCTCCCCCTCTAGCTACAATGAGCAGTTCTTC. Protein sequence: CASSSPSSYNEQFF.

The genes are TRBV11-2 and TRBJ1-2, with 9 nucleotides matching TRBD1. The CDR3 is 15 amino acids. Trimming cost V 5 bases and J 5 bases; bases outside gene matches: 9. Germline CDR1 SGHAT, CDR2 FQNNGV. The CDR3 loop is CASSIGGQGGYGYTF. CDR3 DNA: TGTGCCAGCAGCATAGGGGGACAGGGTGGATATGGCTACACCTTC.

The gene calls are TRBV10-2 and TRBJ1-1; maybe TRBD1 (6 bases). Germline CDR1 is WSHSY and CDR2 is SAAADI. The CDR3 runs 14 residues. Trimming stripped 6 bases from V and 1 base from J, with 12 bases between. CDR3 residues: CASRRDTSNTEAFF. CDR3 sequence (DNA): TGCGCCAGCAGGAGGGACACCTCGAACACTGAAGCTTTCTTT.

The gene calls are TRBV30 and TRBJ2-4; weak D call: TRBD2 (6 bases). The germline CDR1 and CDR2 sequences are GTSNPN and SVGIG (reference sequence). Trimming removed 1 base at V and 10 bases at J, with 11 bases between. This CDR3 region has 12 residues. CDR3 protein: CAWSDGGFIQYF. CDR3 in DNA: TGTGCCTGGAGTGACGGGGGTTTTATTCAGTACTTC.